Described below is a single TCR beta chain sequence and its context. A junction end diverges from the germline sequence, so it may reflect a read error. Localized lung adenocarcinoma, a non-small cell lung cancer, affected the donors. TCRdb re-called the PCR reads with MiXCR, one entry per CDR3 protein. The sample contains around 20,000 distinct CDR3 sequences, about 53% of which appear only once. The sample originates from a study of CD4 and CD8 cells across lung adenocarcinoma regions. The germline CDR1 and CDR2 sequences are WSHSY and SAAADI. The CDR3 has 15 residues. The sample taken for sequencing was CD8+ T cells from the center of a lung tumor. This clonotype was obtained from a female donor with lung adenocarcinoma. The CD4 and CD8 labels of this study may be unreliable. The chain has TRBV10-2 and TRBJ2-4; D is perhaps TRBD2 (6 bases). CDR3 DNA sequence: TGCGCCAGCGGTACGGGGGTGCGAGCCAAAGACATTCAGTATTTC. Its translation is CASGTGVRAKDIQYF.